This paragraph reports one TCR beta chain. The antigen is undetermined. The data derive from a study of post-analysis software for immune sequencing data. Study-wide points: Multiple sclerosis patients showed significantly lower normalized Chao1 diversity than controls did. Patients carried roughly 5 TRBV segments more frequently than controls did, and TRBV5-6, TRBV5-1 and TRBV20-1 were among them. F-measure co-clustering was strong for batch-matched samples.

Germline V gene sequence: CDR1 DFQATT, CDR2 SNEGSKA (reference sequence). V was shortened by 1 base and J by 8 bases, with 6 bases between the two germline ends. This CDR3 region has 11 residues. cDNA libraries of TCR beta carried unique molecular identifiers. Roughly 500,000 cDNA molecules were recovered from an input of about 1 to 10 million T cells. TCRdb redid the calling of the PCR reads with MiXCR, one entry per CDR3 protein. Here the sample spans 600,000 to 750,000 distinct CDR3 sequences, roughly three fifths being singletons. The TCR was taken from a girl aged 2-10 years with multiple sclerosis. This rearrangement joins TRBV20-1 to TRBJ2-1; no clear D. The sample comprised blood. The chain's CDR3 is CSARGYHEQFF. CDR3 DNA sequence: TGCAGTGCTAGAGGGTACCATGAGCAGTTCTTC.